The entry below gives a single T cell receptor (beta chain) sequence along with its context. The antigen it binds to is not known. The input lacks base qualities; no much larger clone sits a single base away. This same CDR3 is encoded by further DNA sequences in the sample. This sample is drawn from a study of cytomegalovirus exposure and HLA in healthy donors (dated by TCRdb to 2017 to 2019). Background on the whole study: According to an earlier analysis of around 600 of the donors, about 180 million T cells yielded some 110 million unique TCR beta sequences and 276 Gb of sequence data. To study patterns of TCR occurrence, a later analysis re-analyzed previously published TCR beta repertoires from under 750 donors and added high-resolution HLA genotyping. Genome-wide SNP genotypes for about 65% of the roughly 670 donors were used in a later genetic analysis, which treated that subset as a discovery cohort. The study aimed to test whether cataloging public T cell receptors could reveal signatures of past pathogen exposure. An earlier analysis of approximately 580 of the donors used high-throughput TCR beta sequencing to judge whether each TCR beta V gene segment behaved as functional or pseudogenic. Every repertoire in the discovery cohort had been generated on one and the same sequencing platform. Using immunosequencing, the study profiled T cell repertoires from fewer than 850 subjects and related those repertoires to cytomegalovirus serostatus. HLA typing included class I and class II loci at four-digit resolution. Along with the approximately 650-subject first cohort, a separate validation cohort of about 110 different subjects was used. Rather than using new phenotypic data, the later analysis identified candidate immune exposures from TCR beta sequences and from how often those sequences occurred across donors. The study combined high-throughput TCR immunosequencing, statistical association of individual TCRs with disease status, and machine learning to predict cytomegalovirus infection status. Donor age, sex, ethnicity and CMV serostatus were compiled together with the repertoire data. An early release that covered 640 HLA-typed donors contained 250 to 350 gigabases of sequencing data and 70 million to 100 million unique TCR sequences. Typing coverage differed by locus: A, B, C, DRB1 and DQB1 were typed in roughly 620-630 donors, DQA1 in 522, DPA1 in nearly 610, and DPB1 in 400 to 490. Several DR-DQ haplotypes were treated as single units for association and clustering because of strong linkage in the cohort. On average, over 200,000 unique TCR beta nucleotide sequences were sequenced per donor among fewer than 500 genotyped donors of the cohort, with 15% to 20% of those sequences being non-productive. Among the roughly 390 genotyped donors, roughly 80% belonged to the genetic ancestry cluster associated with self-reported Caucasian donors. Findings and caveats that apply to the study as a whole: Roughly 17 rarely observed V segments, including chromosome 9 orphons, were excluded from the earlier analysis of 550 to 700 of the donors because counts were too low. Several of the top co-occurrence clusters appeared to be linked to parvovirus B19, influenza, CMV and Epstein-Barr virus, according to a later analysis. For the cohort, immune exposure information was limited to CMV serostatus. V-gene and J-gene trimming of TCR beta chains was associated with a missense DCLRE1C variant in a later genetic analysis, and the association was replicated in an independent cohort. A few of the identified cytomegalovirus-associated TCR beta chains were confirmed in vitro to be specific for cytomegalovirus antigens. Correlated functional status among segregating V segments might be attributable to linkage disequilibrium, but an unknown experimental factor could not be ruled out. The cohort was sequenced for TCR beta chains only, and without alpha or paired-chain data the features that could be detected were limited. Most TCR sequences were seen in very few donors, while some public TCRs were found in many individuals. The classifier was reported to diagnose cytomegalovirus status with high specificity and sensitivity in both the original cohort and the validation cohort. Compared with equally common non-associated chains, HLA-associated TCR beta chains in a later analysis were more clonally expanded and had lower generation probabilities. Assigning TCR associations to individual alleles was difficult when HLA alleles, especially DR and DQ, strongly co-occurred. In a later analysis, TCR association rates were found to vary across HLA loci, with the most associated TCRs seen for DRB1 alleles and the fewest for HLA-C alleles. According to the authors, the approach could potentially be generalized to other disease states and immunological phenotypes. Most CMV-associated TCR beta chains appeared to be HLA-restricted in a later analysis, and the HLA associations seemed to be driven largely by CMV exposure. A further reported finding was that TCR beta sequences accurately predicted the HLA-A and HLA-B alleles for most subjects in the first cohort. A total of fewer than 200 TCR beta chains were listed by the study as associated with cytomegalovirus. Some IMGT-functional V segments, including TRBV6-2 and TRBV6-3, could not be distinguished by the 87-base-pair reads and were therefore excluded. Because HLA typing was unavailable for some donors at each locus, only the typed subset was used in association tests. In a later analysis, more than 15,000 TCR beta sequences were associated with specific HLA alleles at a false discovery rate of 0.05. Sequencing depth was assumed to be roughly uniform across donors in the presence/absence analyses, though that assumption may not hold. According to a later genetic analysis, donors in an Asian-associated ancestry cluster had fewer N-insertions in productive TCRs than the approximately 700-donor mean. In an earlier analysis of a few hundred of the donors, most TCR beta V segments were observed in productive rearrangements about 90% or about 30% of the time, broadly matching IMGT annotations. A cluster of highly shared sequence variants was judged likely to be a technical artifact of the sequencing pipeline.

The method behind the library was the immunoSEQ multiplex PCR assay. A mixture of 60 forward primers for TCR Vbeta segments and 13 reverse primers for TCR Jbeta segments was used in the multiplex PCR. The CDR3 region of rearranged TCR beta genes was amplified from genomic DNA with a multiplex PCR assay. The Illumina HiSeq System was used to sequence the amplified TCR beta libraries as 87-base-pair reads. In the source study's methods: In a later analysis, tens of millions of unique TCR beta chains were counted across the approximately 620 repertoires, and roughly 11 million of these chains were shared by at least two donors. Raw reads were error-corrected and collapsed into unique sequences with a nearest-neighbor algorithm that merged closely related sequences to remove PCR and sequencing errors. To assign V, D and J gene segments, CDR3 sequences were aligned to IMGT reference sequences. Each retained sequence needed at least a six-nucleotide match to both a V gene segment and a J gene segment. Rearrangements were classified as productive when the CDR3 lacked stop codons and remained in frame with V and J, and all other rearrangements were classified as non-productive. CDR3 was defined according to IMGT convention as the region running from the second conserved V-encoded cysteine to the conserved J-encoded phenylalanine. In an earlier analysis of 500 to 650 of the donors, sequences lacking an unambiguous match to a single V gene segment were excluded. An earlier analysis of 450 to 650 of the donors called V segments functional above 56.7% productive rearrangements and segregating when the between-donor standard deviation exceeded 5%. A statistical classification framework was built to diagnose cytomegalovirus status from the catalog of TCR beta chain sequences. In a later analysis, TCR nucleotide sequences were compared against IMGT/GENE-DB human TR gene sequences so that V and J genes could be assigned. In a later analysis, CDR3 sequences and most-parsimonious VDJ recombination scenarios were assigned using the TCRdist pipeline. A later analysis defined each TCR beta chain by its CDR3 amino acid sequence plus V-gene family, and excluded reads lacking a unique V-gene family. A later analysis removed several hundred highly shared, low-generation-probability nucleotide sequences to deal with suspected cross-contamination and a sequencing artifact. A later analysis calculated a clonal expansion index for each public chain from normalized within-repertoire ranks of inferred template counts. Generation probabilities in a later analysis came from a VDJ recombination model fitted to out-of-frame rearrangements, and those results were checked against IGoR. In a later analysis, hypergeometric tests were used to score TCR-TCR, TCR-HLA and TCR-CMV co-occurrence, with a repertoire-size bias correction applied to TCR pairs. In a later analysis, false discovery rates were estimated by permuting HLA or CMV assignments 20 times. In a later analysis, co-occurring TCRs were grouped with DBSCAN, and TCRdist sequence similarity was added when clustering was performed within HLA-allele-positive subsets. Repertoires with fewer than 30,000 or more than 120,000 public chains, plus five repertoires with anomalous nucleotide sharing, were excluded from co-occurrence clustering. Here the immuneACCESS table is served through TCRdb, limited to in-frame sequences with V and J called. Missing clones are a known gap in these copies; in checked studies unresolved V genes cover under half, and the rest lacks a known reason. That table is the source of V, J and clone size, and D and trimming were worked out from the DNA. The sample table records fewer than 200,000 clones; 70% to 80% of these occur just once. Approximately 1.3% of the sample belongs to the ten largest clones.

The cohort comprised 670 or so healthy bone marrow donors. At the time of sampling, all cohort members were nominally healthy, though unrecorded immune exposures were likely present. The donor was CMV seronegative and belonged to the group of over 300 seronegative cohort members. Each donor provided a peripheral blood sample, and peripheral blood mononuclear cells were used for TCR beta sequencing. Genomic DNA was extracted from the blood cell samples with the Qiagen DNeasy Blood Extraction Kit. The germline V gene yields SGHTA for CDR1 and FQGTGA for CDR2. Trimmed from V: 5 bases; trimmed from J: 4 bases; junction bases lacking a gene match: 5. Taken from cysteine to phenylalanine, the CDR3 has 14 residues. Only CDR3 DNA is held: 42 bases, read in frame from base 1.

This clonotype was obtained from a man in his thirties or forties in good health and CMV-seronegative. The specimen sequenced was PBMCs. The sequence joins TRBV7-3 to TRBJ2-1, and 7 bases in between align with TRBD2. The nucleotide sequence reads TGTGCCAGCAGCCTCACCGGGGGGTACAATGAGCAGTTCTTC. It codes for CASSLTGGYNEQFF.